Presented here are 12 T cell receptor beta chains from one specimen sequenced in a study of T-cell reconstitution after alpha-beta-depleted transplantation in children. Construction of the TCRbeta library involved unique molecular identifiers. A single record per CDR3 protein comes from TCRdb applying MiXCR to the PCR reads. The data contain around 200,000 distinct CDR3 sequences, approximately 6.8% of them seen just once; the ten biggest clones take up 3% to 3.5%. The sequencing here drew on PBMCs from the stem cell graft donor, taken from the stem cell graft. The receptors were gathered from a human donor who donated a stem cell graft to a child with Wiskott-Aldrich syndrome.

This clonotype was picked up many times. The CDR3 region is CASSLGSVLYNEQFF. The CDR3 DNA sequence: TGCGCCAGCAGCCTGGGCTCCGTCTTATACAATGAGCAGTTCTTC. This chain connects TRBV5-1 to TRBJ2-1, with D unclear. The CDR3 has 15 amino acids. V gave up 4 bases and J gave up 4 bases, with 15 bases separating them. CDR1 and CDR2 (germline): SGHRS, YFSETQ.

The V gene is TRBV7-8, the J gene TRBJ2-3; TRBD1 aligns across 7 bases. V lost 3 bases and J lost 4; bases outside the gene matches: 16. Germline loops: CDR1 SGHVS, CDR2 FQNEAQ. The CDR3 length is 18 residues. The DNA of the CDR3 is TGTGCCAGCAGCTTGGCTGATCGAACCGGGACAGAATCAGATACGCAGTATTTT. It is translated as CASSLADRTGTESDTQYF. Full variable domain (missing parts from reference TRBV7-8 and TRBJ2-3): GAGVSQSPRYKVAKRGQDVALRCDPISGHVSLFWYQQALGQGPEFLTYFQNEAQLDKSGLPSDRFFAERPEGSVSTLKIQRTQQEDSAVYLCASSLADRTGTESDTQYFGPGTRLTVL.

In this sample, this clonotype turned up many times. The rearrangement uses TRBV5-1 and TRBJ2-5; TRBD2 matches 9 bases. The junction had 4 bases not matched to a gene; V was cut back by 7 bases and J by 3 bases. The V gene's germline CDR1 is SGHRS and CDR2 YFSETQ. The CDR3 covers 13 residues. CDR3 residues: CASALAGKETQYF. The CDR3 DNA reads TGCGCCAGCGCGCTAGCGGGAAAAGAGACCCAGTACTTC. Full variable domain (rest looked up from reference TRBV5-1 and TRBJ2-5): KAGVTQTPRYLIKTRGQQVTLSCSPISGHRSVSWYQQTPGQGLQFLFEYFSETQRNKGNFPGRFSGRQFSNSRSEMNVSTLELGDSALYLCASALAGKETQYFGPGTRLLVL.

This clonotype was seen ten or more times. Sequence at one end of the junction differs from germline and may be a read error. The chain recombines TRBV12-3 or TRBV12-4 with TRBJ2-7; D tentatively reads TRBD1 or TRBD2 (5 bases each). This CDR3 has 15 residues. The CDR3 spells CASSSRRDPGEELYF. The CDR3 nucleotides read TGTGCCAGCAGTTCCCGCCGGGACCCAGGCGAGGAGCTGTACTTC.

The table lists this clonotype with many counts. The chain carries TRBV20-1 and TRBJ1-1, with D possibly TRBD1 on 6 matching bases. The CDR3 spans 16 residues. Per germline, CDR1 DFQATT and CDR2 SNEGSKA (reference sequence). Trimming cost V 4 bases and J 0 bases, with 18 bases left between them. The CDR3 region is CSAKTPDSFLNTEAFF. The CDR3 region has the DNA TGCAGTGCTAAAACACCGGACAGTTTCCTGAACACTGAAGCTTTCTTT.

This clonotype was observed many times. The junction departs from germline at one end; a sequencing error may be responsible. The chain combines TRBV27 with TRBJ1-1; perhaps TRBD1 as D (6 bases). This CDR3 comprises 12 residues. CDR1 and CDR2 from the germline V gene are MNHEY and SMNVEV (reference sequence). CDR3 residues: CASGTGTQIRKF. CDR3 nucleotides: TGTGCCAGCGGAACAGGGACCCAAATCAGAAAATTT.

This clonotype was detected ten times or more. The chain has TRBV20-1 and TRBJ2-3; no clear D gene. In germline, CDR1 is DFQATT, CDR2 SNEGSKA (reference sequence). V was trimmed by 3 bases and J by 6 bases, leaving 4 bases between them. The CDR3 spans 10 residues. The CDR3 protein is CSARLDTQYF. The CDR3 DNA follows: TGCAGTGCTAGGCTCGATACGCAGTATTTT.

This sequence joins TRBV3-1 and TRBJ2-7; D is ambiguous. V lost 4 bases and J lost 4, with 14 bases in between. The CDR3 consists of 14 residues. Germline CDR1 LGHDT, CDR2 YNNKEL (reference sequence). CDR3 in DNA: TGTGCCAGCAGCCCCACGGGCCTCTGGTACGAGCAGTACTTC. Translated: CASSPTGLWYEQYF.

This clonotype was observed many times. The chain uses TRBV12-3 or TRBV12-4 and TRBJ1-1, with D unclear. This CDR3 region has 12 residues. The CDR3 coding sequence is TGTGCAACCGGGGAGGCAAACACTGAAGCTTTCTTT. Its protein is CATGEANTEAFF.

The J gene is TRBJ2-1, the V gene TRBV2; 8 bases align to TRBD2. V was pared by 5 bases and J by 1 base, with 7 bases of the junction left unmatched. Germline-derived CDR1 and CDR2 are SNHLY and FYNNEI. The CDR3 length is 16 residues. CDR3 protein: CASSFAGGPSYNEQFF. In nucleotides, the CDR3 is TGTGCCAGCAGTTTTGCGGGGGGACCTTCCTACAATGAGCAGTTCTTC.

This clonotype showed up many times. CDR3 sequence: CASSFILGHRSTDTQYF. The CDR3 DNA sequence: TGTGCCAGCAGCTTCATACTGGGACACCGTAGCACAGATACGCAGTATTTT. J is TRBJ2-3 and V is TRBV7-6, with D perhaps matching TRBD1 (6 bases). Germline V lookup: CDR1 SGHVS, CDR2 FNYEAQ. V was trimmed by 3 bases and J by 0 bases, leaving 16 bases between them. This CDR3 has 17 residues. The whole variable domain, remainder taken from reference TRBV7-6 and TRBJ2-3, is GAGVSQSPRYKVTKRGQDVALRCDPISGHVSLYWYRQALGQGPEFLTYFNYEAQQDKSGLPNDRFSAERPEGSISTLTIQRTEQRDSAMYRCASSFILGHRSTDTQYFGPGTRLTVL.

In this sample, this clonotype turned up many times. The V gene is TRBV12-3 or TRBV12-4, the J gene TRBJ2-1, with 8 positions matching TRBD2. The CDR3 contains 14 residues. J lost 5 bases, V lost 3 bases, and 3 bases had no gene match. This CDR3 reads CASSFRGGNNEQFF. The CDR3 DNA reads TGTGCCAGCAGTTTCCGGGGGGGAAACAATGAGCAGTTCTTC.